This T cell receptor (beta chain) appears in the sequencing data of a study of blood T cell repertoires in COVID-19. Study as a whole: Sites across the United States, Italy and Spain contributed samples from acute and convalescent COVID-19. In each case, the material was cDNA or gDNA derived from T cells, B-cell-depleted T cells, or PBMCs.

In the original workflow: How many nucleated cells were present was estimated from reference gene primer amplification. Profiled with immunoSEQ multiplex PCR; TCRdb holds only in-frame clones, not every one. The V and J calls and clone size are taken from that table; D and trimming were inferred from the DNA. The sample yields 250,000 or so clones, approximately 85% seen once. The CDR3 length is 14 residues. V dropped 4 bases and J dropped 0; count of bases not matched to a gene: 2. Germline V gene sequence: CDR1 SGHNT, CDR2 YYREEE (reference sequence). Clinical history reported by participants formed the basis on which cohorts were assigned.

This sequence originates from a woman aged 45-60 years who had recovered from COVID-19. Sequenced input: PBMCs or T cells enriched from blood (not recorded which). The genes are TRBV5-4 and TRBJ2-5, with 8 bases lining up with TRBD1. The CDR3 bases are TGTGCCAGCAGCCGGACAGGGTACCAAGAGACCCAGTACTTC. This gives the protein CASSRTGYQETQYF.